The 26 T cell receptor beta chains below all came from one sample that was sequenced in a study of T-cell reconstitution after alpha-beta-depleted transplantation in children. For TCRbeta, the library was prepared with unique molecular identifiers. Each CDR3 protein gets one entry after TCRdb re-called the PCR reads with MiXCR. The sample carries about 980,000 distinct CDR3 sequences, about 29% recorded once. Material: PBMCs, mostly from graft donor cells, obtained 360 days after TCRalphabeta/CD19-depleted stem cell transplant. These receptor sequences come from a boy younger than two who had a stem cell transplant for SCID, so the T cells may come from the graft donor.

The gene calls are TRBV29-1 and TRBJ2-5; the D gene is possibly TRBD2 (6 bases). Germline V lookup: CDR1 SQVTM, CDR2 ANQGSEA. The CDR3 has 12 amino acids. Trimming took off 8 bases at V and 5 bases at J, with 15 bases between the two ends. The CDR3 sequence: CSSGGDRETQYF. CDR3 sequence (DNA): TGCAGCTCAGGAGGGGATCGGGAGACCCAGTACTTC.

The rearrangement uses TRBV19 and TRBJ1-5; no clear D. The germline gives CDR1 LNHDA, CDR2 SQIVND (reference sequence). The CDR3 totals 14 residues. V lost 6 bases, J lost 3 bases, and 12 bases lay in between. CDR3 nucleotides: TGTGCCAGTAGGCGGGTAGGATCCAATCAGCCCCAGCATTTT. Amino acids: CASRRVGSNQPQHF.

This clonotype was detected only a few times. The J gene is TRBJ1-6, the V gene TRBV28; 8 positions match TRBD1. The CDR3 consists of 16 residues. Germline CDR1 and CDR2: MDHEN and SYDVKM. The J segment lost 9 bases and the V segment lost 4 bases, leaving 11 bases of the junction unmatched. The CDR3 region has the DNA TGTGCCAGCAGTTCGCTTCGGACAGGGCGTGGTTCACCCCTCCACTTT. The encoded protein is CASSSLRTGRGSPLHF.

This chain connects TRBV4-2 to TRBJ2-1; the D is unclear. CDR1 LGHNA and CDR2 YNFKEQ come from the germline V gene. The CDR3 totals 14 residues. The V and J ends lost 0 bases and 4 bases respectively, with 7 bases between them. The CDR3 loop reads CASSQDTAYNEQFF. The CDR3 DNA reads TGTGCCAGCAGCCAAGATACGGCTTACAATGAGCAGTTCTTC.

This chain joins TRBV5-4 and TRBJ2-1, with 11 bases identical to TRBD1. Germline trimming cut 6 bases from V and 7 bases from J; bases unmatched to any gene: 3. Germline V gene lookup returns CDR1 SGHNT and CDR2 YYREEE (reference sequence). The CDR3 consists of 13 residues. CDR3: CASTGQGANEQFF. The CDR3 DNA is TGTGCCAGCACCGGACAGGGGGCGAATGAGCAGTTCTTC.

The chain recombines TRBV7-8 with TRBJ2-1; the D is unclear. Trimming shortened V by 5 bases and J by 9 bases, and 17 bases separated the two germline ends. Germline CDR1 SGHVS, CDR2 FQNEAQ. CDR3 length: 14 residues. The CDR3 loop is CASSQGPGSTEQFF. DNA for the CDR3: TGTGCCAGCAGCCAAGGGCCAGGATCCACTGAGCAGTTCTTC.

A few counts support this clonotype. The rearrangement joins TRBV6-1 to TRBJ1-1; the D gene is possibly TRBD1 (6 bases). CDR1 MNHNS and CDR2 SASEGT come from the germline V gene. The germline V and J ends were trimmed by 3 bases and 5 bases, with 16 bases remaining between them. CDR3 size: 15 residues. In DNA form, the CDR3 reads TGTGCCAGCAGTGACGTCGGGGCAGGGGCTACTGAAGCTTTCTTT. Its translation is CASSDVGAGATEAFF.

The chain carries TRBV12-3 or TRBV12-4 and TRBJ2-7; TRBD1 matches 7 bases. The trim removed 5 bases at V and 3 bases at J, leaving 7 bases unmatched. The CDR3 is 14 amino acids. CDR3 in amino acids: CASSHGTDFYEQYF. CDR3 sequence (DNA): TGTGCCAGCAGTCATGGGACAGATTTCTACGAGCAGTACTTC.

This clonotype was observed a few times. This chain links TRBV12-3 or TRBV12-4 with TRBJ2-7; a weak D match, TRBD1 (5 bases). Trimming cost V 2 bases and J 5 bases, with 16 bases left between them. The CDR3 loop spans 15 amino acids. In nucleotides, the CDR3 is TGTGCCAGCAGTTTAATGGCAGGGAAGTACGACGAGCAGTACTTC. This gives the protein CASSLMAGKYDEQYF.

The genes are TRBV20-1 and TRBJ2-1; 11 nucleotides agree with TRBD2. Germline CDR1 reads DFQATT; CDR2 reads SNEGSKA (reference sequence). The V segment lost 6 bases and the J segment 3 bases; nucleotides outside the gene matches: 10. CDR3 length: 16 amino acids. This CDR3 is CSAQTPSGGFYNEQFF. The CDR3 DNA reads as TGCAGTGCCCAAACCCCTAGCGGGGGGTTCTACAATGAGCAGTTCTTC.

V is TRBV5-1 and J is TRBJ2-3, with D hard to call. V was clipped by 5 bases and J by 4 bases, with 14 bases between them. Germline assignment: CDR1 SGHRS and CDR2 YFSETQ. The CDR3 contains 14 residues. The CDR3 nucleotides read TGCGCCAGCAGTTTCCCGCGAGCGTCAGATACGCAGTATTTT. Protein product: CASSFPRASDTQYF.

CDR3 region: CASFDGAGSNQPQHF. The CDR3 DNA follows: TGTGCCAGCTTTGATGGTGCAGGGAGCAATCAGCCCCAGCATTTT. The V and J genes are TRBV6-1 and TRBJ1-5, with D possibly being TRBD1 (5 bases). CDR1 and CDR2 (germline): MNHNS, SASEGT. The V end lost 8 bases, the J end lost 1 base, and 15 bases lay between the germline ends. The CDR3 has 15 residues.

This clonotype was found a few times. CDR3 residues: CASSPGREVDEQYF. CDR3 nucleotide sequence: TGCGCCAGCAGCCCCGGGAGGGAGGTTGACGAGCAGTACTTC. The chain recombines TRBV5-1 with TRBJ2-7, with TRBD2 matching over 8 bases. CDR1 SGHRS and CDR2 YFSETQ come from the germline V gene. The CDR3 contains 14 residues. The V gene end was trimmed by 4 bases and the J gene end by 5 bases; junction bases not matched to a gene: 8.

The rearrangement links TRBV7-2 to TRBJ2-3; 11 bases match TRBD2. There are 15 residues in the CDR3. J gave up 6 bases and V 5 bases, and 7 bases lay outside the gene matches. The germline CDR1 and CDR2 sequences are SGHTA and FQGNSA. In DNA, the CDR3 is TGTGCCAGCAGCCAAACTAGCGGGGGACTGGATACGCAGTATTTT. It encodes CASSQTSGGLDTQYF.

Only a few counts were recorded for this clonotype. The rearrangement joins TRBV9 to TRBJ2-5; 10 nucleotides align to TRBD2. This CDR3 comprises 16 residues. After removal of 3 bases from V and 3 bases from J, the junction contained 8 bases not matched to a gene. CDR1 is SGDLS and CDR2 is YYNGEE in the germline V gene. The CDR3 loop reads CASSAGGLAPKETQYF. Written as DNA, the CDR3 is TGTGCCAGCAGCGCGGGGGGACTAGCGCCAAAAGAGACCCAGTACTTC.

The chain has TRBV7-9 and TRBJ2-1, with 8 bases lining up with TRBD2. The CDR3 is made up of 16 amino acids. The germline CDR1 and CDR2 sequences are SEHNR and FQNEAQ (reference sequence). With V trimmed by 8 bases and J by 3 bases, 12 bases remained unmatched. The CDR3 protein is CASGPIGGADYNEQFF. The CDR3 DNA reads TGTGCCAGCGGTCCCATCGGGGGGGCCGACTACAATGAGCAGTTCTTC.

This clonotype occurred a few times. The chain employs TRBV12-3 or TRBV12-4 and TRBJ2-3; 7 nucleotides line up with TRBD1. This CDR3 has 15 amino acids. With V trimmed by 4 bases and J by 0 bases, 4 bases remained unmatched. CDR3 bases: TGTGCCAGCAGTTACGGGACAGCTAGCACAGATACGCAGTATTTT. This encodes CASSYGTASTDTQYF.

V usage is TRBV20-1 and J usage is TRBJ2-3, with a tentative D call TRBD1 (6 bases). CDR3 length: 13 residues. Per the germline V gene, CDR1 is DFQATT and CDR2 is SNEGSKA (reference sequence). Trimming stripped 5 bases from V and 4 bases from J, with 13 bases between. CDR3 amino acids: CSADLEGADTQYF. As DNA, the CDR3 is TGCAGTGCTGACCTTGAGGGGGCAGATACGCAGTATTTT.

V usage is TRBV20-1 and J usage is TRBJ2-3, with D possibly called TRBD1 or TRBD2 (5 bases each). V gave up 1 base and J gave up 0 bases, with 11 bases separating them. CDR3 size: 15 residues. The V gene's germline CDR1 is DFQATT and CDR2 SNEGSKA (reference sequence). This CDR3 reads CSARGQRTSTDTQYF. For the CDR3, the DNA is TGCAGTGCTAGAGGACAGAGGACTAGCACAGATACGCAGTATTTT.

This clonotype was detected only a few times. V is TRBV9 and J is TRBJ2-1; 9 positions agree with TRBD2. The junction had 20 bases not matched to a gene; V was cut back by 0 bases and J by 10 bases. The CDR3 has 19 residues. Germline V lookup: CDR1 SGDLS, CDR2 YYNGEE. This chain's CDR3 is CASSVAPPAAGGSQSEQFF. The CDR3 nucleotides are TGTGCCAGCAGCGTAGCCCCGCCGGCCGCGGGGGGGTCTCAAAGCGAGCAGTTCTTC.

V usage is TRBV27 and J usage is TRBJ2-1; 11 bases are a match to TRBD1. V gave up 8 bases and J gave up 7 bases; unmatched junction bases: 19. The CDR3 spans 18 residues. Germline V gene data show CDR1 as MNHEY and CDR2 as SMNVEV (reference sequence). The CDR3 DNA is TGTGCCAGCCGCCTTTCGGACCCGGGGACAGGGGGAAGGAATGAGCAGTTCTTC. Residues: CASRLSDPGTGGRNEQFF.

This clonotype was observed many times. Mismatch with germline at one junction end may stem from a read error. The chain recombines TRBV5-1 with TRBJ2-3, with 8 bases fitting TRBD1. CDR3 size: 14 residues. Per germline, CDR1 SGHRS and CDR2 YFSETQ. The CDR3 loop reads CASSTGQGTDTQYF. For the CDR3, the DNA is TGTGCCAGCAGTACGGGACAGGGCACAGATACGCAGTATTTT.

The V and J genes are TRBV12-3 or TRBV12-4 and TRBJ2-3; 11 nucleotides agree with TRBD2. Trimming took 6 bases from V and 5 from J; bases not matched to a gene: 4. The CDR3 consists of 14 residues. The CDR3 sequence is CASRTTSGVDTQYF. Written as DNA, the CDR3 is TGTGCCAGCAGAACGACTAGCGGGGTAGATACGCAGTATTTT.

The CDR3 nucleotides read TGTGCCAGCAGCCAAGTCGCCGGGGACATGAACACTGAAGCTTTCTTT. Translated, it gives CASSQVAGDMNTEAFF. The rearrangement joins TRBV4-2 to TRBJ1-1, with D possibly matching TRBD1 (6 bases). V was trimmed by 1 base and J by 0 bases, leaving 12 bases between them. The germline V gene has CDR1 LGHNA and CDR2 YNFKEQ. There are 16 residues in the CDR3.

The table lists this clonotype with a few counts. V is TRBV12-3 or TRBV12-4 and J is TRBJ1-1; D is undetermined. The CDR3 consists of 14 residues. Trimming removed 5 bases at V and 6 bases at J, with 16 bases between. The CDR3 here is CASSPLRPQAEAFF. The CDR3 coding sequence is TGTGCCAGCAGTCCGCTTCGGCCCCAGGCTGAAGCTTTCTTT.

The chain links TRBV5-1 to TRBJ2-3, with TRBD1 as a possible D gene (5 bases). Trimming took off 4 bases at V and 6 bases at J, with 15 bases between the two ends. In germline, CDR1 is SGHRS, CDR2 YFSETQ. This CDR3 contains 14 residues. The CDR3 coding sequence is TGCGCCAGCAGCCTGCAGGGTGCTCTGGATACGCAGTATTTT. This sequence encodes CASSLQGALDTQYF.